This TCR beta chain was identified during a study of blood T cell repertoires in COVID-19. Per the original methods: Reference gene primer amplification yielded estimated nucleated cell counts. Clones were sequenced by immunoSEQ multiplex PCR, and TCRdb holds only the in-frame ones, with some missing. V and J calls and clone size follow that table, whereas D and trimming were derived from the DNA. The sample consists of about 400,000 clones, roughly 90% of them appearing once. Germline V lookup: CDR1 SEHNR, CDR2 FQNEAQ (reference sequence). With 3 bases removed from V and 3 bases from J, the gap between germline ends came to 11 bases. This CDR3 has 14 residues.

The source of this sequence is a woman aged 40 to 49 with acute COVID-19. Material for sequencing was PBMCs or T cells enriched from blood (not recorded which). The rearrangement links TRBV7-9 to TRBJ1-1; D remains unclear. This chain's CDR3 is CASSFSTGDTEAFF. The DNA for the CDR3 is TGTGCCAGCAGCTTTAGTACTGGAGACACTGAAGCTTTCTTT.